These T cell receptor beta chains were read from a single sample in a study of T cell changes during pregnancy in multiple sclerosis. TCRdb's copy holds only in-frame clones and misses some; the assay was immunoSEQ multiplex PCR. The data contain around 78,000 clones, 90% to 95% of them singletons. The source material was peripheral blood, sampled in the second trimester of pregnancy. The receptors stem from a female donor with multiple sclerosis, enrolled in a pregnancy study. Both conserved end residues are part of each CDR3. Each record gives: V gene, CDR3 length, clone size, CDR3 protein. A row's size may be missing; if present it is once, few, many or a size class.

v_call: TRBV25-1
cdr3_length: 11
clone_size: .
cdr3_aa: CASRRDTEAFF

v_call: TRBV6-6
cdr3_length: 16
clone_size: .
cdr3_aa: CASSYSRPGMNTEAFF

v_call: TRBV6-4
cdr3_length: 15
clone_size: .
cdr3_aa: CASSRQGGFPNEQFF

v_call: TRBV9
cdr3_length: 16
clone_size: .
cdr3_aa: CASSGQRGGFTDTQYF

v_call: TRBV6-1
cdr3_length: 13
clone_size: .
cdr3_aa: CASSEGTPYEQYF

v_call: TRBV7-8
cdr3_length: 17
clone_size: .
cdr3_aa: CASSLSLAGASTDTQYF

v_call: TRBV7-9
cdr3_length: 15
clone_size: .
cdr3_aa: CASSITGTRANIQYF

v_call: TRBV7-9
cdr3_length: 15
clone_size: .
cdr3_aa: CASSRDGTLNTEAFF

v_call: TRBV15
cdr3_length: 14
clone_size: .
cdr3_aa: CATSRDRRPTEAFF

v_call: TRBV27
cdr3_length: 16
clone_size: .
cdr3_aa: CASSREGQGAGYEQYF

v_call: TRBV18
cdr3_length: 15
clone_size: .
cdr3_aa: CASSPLWDRDYEQYF

v_call: TRBV5-1
cdr3_length: 14
clone_size: .
cdr3_aa: CASRTGTSTDTQYF

v_call: TRBV19
cdr3_length: 11
clone_size: .
cdr3_aa: CASGGIREAFF

v_call: TRBV18
cdr3_length: 14
clone_size: once
cdr3_aa: CASSPPGADVGYTF

v_call: TRBV7-2
cdr3_length: 18
clone_size: many
cdr3_aa: CASSSPKRGDPSTDTQYF